This T cell receptor (beta chain) originates from a study of metastatic and nonmetastatic thyroid tumors. TCRdb reanalyzed the PCR reads with MiXCR. The sample lists about 39,000 clones, roughly a fifth seen once, with about 18% in the top ten. No patient had received any treatment before thyroid surgery. The CDR3 contains 20 residues. The germline V gene has CDR1 SGHNT and CDR2 YENEEA. V lost 1 base and J lost 2, with 24 bases in between. This TCR came from a female donor with papillary thyroid cancer or a benign thyroid nodule (not recorded which). Some clones in this sample may be carry-over from other donors' samples. The gene calls are TRBV11-3 and TRBJ1-3, with D maybe TRBD1 (5 bases). The sample comprised blood. CDR3 nucleotides: TGTGCCAGCAGCTTAGGGTTCCGGAGGTTCGGGGGGTCCGCTGGAAACACCATATATTTT. It yields the protein CASSLGFRRFGGSAGNTIYF.